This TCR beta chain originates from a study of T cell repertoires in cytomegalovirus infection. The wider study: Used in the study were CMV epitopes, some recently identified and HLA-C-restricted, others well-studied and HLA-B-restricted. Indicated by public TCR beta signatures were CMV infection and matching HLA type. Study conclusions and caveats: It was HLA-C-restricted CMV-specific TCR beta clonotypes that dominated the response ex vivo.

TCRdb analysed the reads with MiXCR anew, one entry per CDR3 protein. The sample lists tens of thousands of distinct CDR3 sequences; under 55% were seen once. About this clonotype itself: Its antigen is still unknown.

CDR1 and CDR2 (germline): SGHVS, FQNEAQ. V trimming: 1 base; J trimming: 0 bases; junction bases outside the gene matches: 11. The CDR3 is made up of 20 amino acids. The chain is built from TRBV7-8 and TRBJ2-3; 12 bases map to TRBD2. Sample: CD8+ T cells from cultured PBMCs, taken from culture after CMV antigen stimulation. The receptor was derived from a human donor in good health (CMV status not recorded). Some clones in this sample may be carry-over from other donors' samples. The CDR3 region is CASSLVLAGGELTSTDTQYF. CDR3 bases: TGTGCCAGCAGCTTAGTTCTAGCGGGAGGGGAACTGACTAGCACAGATACGCAGTATTTT.